These 17 T cell receptor beta chains originate from one sample sequenced in a study of blood T cells in healthy people across ages. A second PCR, run for roughly 7 to 11 cycles, used a sample-barcoded 5' primer plus a J-beta primer mix. TCRdb ran MiXCR on the 5' RACE reads and lists one entry per CDR3 protein. The data contain 650,000 to 1,000,000 distinct CDR3 sequences, about 46% of them singletons. Sequenced material: blood. The receptors shown here come from a man aged 80 or over in good health.

This clonotype was observed at least ten times. This chain uses TRBV20-1 with TRBJ2-7, with D tentatively TRBD2 (6 bases). Trimming left V 3 bases short and J 2 bases short, with 11 bases between. The CDR3 is 13 residues long. The V gene's germline CDR1 is DFQATT and CDR2 SNEGSKA (reference sequence). This CDR3 reads CSASGSDTYEQYF. In DNA, the CDR3 is TGCAGTGCTAGCGGGAGTGACACCTACGAGCAGTACTTC.

The V call is TRBV5-1, the J call TRBJ2-1; 8 nucleotides match TRBD1. Germline V gene sequence: CDR1 SGHRS, CDR2 YFSETQ. With 2 bases clipped from V and 5 bases from J, the junction kept 9 bases outside the gene matches. This CDR3 comprises 16 residues. The CDR3 reads CASSLLPRQGNNEQFF. The CDR3 coding sequence is TGCGCCAGCAGCTTATTGCCGCGACAGGGGAACAATGAGCAGTTCTTC.

The genes are TRBV13 and TRBJ2-5, with TRBD2 identical over 8 bases. The last part of the DNA fits TRBJ2-1 better; the J call may be wrong. The germline V gene has CDR1 PRHDT and CDR2 FYEKMQ (reference sequence). The CDR3 consists of 15 residues. The CDR3 DNA reads as TGTGCCAGCAGCTTAACTAGCGGTTACCAAGAGACCCAGTTCTTC. It translates to CASSLTSGYQETQFF.

This chain links TRBV5-1 with TRBJ2-1; TRBD1 matches at 9 bases. V lost 0 bases to trimming and J lost 7 bases; unmatched junction nucleotides: 5. Germline CDR1 reads SGHRS; CDR2 reads YFSETQ. The CDR3 consists of 15 residues. The CDR3 reads CASSLVGTGLNEQFF. The CDR3 DNA reads TGCGCCAGCAGCTTGGTGGGGACAGGGCTGAATGAGCAGTTCTTC. Filled out from reference TRBV5-1 and TRBJ2-1, the complete variable domain reads KAGVTQTPRYLIKTRGQQVTLSCSPISGHRSVSWYQQTPGQGLQFLFEYFSETQRNKGNFPGRFSGRQFSNSRSEMNVSTLELGDSALYLCASSLVGTGLNEQFFGPGTRLTVL.

This clonotype was counted only a few times. Written as DNA, the CDR3 is TGCAGTGCTAGAGATCCCATCGGACTTAGGGGTTCCACCTTC. This encodes CSARDPIGLRGSTF. The chain is built from TRBV20-1 and TRBJ1-2; D perhaps matches TRBD1 (5 bases). The CDR3 is made up of 14 amino acids. Germline V gene lookup returns CDR1 DFQATT and CDR2 SNEGSKA (reference sequence). The V and J ends lost 0 bases and 13 bases respectively, with 21 bases between them.

CDR3 in DNA: TGTGCCAGCAGCCCATTACCCGGGACATCGTCTATCCTGTCCGGGGAGCTGTTTTTT. Its protein is CASSPLPGTSSILSGELFF. V gene TRBV4-2 combines with J gene TRBJ2-2; D may be TRBD1 (6 bases). Trimming took 4 bases from V and 6 from J, leaving 27 bases between them. The CDR3 runs 19 residues. Germline V gene lookup returns CDR1 LGHNA and CDR2 YNFKEQ.

This clonotype appeared many times. The rearrangement uses TRBV7-2 and TRBJ2-7; possibly TRBD1 or TRBD2 for D (6 bases each). The germline V gene encodes CDR1 SGHTA and CDR2 FQGNSA. V was trimmed by 1 base and J by 3 bases, leaving 10 bases between them. The CDR3 is 14 amino acids. The chain's CDR3 is CASSLGGALYEQYF. CDR3 bases: TGTGCCAGCAGCTTAGGGGGGGCCCTCTACGAGCAGTACTTC.

The J gene is TRBJ2-7, the V gene TRBV20-1, with 11 bases lining up with TRBD2. This CDR3 is 13 amino acids long. Germline loops: CDR1 DFQATT, CDR2 SNEGSKA (reference sequence). In DNA form, the CDR3 reads TGCAGCACTATGGGACTAGCGGTATACGAGCAGTACTTC. The encoded protein is CSTMGLAVYEQYF.

Notes on this clonotype: This may be a read error: a much more frequent sequence differs by one nucleotide. This chain connects TRBV20-1 to TRBJ2-7, with no clear D. The CDR3 has 14 amino acids. The V end was cut by 6 bases, the J end by 7 bases, with 22 bases between. Looked up from germline, CDR1 is DFQATT and CDR2 is SNEGSKA (reference sequence). CDR3 protein: CSASFDERYNEQYF. CDR3 DNA: TGCAGTGCCAGCTTTGACGAGAGGTACAATGAGCAGTACTTC.

The chain uses TRBV5-1 and TRBJ2-1; D perhaps matches TRBD2 (6 bases). The ends were cut back, 0 bases at V and 7 bases at J, with 17 bases in the middle. Germline CDR1 SGHRS, CDR2 YFSETQ. This CDR3 has 16 residues. The CDR3: CASSLAERAGGNEQFF. In nucleotides, the CDR3 is TGCGCCAGCAGCTTGGCCGAGAGGGCCGGGGGAAATGAGCAGTTCTTC.

This clonotype came up a few times. The CDR3 DNA sequence: TGCGCCAGCAGCGTCGGTTTTGCGAACACCGGGGAGCTGTTTTTT. Encoded protein: CASSVGFANTGELFF. The V gene is TRBV5-1, the J gene TRBJ2-2; D unresolved. Germline CDR1 and CDR2: SGHRS and YFSETQ. V was clipped by 4 bases and J by 0 bases, with 10 bases between them. This CDR3 comprises 15 residues.

The gene calls are TRBV7-2 and TRBJ1-1, with D hard to call. This CDR3 has 17 amino acids. Trimming cost V 2 bases and J 0 bases, with 16 bases left between them. Germline CDR1 SGHTA, CDR2 FQGNSA. CDR3 protein: CASSLFFRRAMNTEAFF. The CDR3 nucleotides read TGTGCCAGCAGCTTATTTTTTCGGCGGGCCATGAACACTGAAGCTTTCTTT.

V gene TRBV20-1 combines with J gene TRBJ1-6; D unclear. V was shortened by 5 bases and J by 7 bases, with 15 bases between the two germline ends. The CDR3 covers 14 residues. Germline CDR1 and CDR2: DFQATT and SNEGSKA (reference sequence). CDR3 protein: CSARPPGENSPLHF. CDR3 coding DNA: TGCAGTGCTCGACCCCCGGGAGAAAATTCACCCCTCCACTTT.

This clonotype was observed a few times. The chain has TRBV7-2 and TRBJ2-1; D not certain. Germline V CDR1 and CDR2: SGHTA, FQGNSA. This CDR3 comprises 16 residues. With 6 bases removed from V and 2 bases from J, the gap between germline ends came to 17 bases. DNA of the CDR3: TGTGCCAGCAGTCTGAACCAGGACCCGGCCTACAATGAGCAGTTCTTC. Residues: CASSLNQDPAYNEQFF.

This clonotype was observed many times. A much larger clone differs from this one at a single base, so this may be a read error. The V gene is TRBV24-1, the J gene TRBJ2-5; the D gene is possibly TRBD2 (5 bases). The germline V gene has CDR1 KGHDR and CDR2 SFDVKD. The V and J ends lost 2 bases and 11 bases respectively, with 11 bases between them. The CDR3 has 12 residues. The DNA of the CDR3 is TGTGCCACCAGTGATTGGGGAGCTGAGCAGTACTTC. This gives the protein CATSDWGAEQYF.

V and J are TRBV27 and TRBJ2-1; TRBD1 aligns across 7 bases. Germline loops: CDR1 MNHEY, CDR2 SMNVEV (reference sequence). This CDR3 has 16 amino acids. The J segment lost 2 bases and the V segment lost 7 bases, leaving 11 bases of the junction unmatched. Here the CDR3 DNA reads TGTGCCAGCAAGAAGGGTGGGGACAGCCCCTACAATGAGCAGTTCTTC. Translating gives CASKKGGDSPYNEQFF.

V and J are TRBV20-1 and TRBJ2-7, with D possibly being TRBD2 (5 bases). The J call could be wrong; TRBJ2-4 is a better fit for the DNA end. The length of the CDR3 is 15 residues. From germline, CDR1 is DFQATT and CDR2 SNEGSKA (reference sequence). The CDR3 loop is CSASLGLFAKNIQYF. Written as DNA, the CDR3 is TGCAGTGCTAGTCTCGGACTCTTCGCCAAAAACATTCAGTACTTC.